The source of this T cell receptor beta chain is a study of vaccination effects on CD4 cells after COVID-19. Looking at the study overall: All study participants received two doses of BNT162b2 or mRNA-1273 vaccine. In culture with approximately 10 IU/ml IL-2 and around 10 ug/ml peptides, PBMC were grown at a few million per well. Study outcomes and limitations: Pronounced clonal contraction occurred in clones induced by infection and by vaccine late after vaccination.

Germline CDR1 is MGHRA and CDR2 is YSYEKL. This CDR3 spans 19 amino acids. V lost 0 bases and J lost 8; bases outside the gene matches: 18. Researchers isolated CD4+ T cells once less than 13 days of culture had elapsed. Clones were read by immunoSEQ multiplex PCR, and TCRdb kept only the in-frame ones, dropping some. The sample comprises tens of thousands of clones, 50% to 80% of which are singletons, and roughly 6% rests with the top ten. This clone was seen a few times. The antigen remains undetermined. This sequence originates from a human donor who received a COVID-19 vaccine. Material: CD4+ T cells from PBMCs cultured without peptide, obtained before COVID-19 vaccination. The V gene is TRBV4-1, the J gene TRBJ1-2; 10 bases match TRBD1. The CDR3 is CASSQDYRDRGRAVLGYTF. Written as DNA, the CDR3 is TGCGCCAGCAGCCAAGACTACCGGGACAGGGGACGGGCGGTGCTGGGCTACACCTTC.